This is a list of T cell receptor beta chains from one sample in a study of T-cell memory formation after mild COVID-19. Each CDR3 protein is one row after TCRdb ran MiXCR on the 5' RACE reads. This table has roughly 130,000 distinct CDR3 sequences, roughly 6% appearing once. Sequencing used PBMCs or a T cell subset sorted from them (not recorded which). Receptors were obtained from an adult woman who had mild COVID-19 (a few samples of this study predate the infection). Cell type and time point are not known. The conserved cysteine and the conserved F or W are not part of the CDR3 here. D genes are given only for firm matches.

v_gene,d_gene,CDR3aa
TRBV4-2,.,ASSQDPKDAGELF
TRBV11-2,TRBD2,ASSLIGGGPYEQY
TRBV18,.,ASSLRSQETQY
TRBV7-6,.,ASSLADRAY
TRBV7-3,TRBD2,ASSPGTSGSTQY
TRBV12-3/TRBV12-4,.,ASSLGGWDYGYT
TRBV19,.,ASSPSRGPGGETQY
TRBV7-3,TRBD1,ASSLNGVTGTEAF
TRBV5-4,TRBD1,ASSPDRGRANEKLF
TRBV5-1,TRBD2,ASSPSTSGYNEQF
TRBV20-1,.,SALSGKETQY
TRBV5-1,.,ASSLLGESTEAF
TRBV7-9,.,ASSRGGTVEFNYEQY
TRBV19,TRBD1,ASSIDRGNTGELF
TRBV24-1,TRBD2,ATSDLQAGGTDTQY
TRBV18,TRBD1,ASSPRQGAHNEQF
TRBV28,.,ASRGVALGADAF
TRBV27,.,ASSLSPSARTDTQY
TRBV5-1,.,ASSLKGPGPETQY
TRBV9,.,ASSVQAGPEETQY
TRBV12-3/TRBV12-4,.,ASSRVESTGELF
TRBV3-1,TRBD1,ASSAGGYEQY
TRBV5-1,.,ASSLEQVQGYTGELF
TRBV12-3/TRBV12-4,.,ASSLVAGAATEAF
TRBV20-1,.,SAPSRLTGELF
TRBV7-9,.,ASGPVGGFNEQY
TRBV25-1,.,ASSEQGGYT
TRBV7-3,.,ASTRESGANVLT
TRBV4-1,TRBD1,ASSQQGANTGELF
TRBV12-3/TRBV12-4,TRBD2,ASSLGLPNEQF
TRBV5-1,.,ASSLERRSYGYT
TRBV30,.,AWSKRRSSTDTQY
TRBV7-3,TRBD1,ASSLLQGQGEAF
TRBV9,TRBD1,ASSEQGQETQY
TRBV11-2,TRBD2,ASSLGRTRETSYEQY
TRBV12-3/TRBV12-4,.,ASSFSGLYGYT
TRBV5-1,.,ASSDGLPTSEQY
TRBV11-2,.,ASSSPNSPLH
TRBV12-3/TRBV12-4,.,ASSLDRTREQY
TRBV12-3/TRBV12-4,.,ASSFGANTEAF
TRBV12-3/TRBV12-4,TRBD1,ASSLRKLTGGAVSTEAF
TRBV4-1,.,ASSQDWQVAQPQH
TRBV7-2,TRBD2,ATRRGRAEETQY
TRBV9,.,ASSAQGVVGYT
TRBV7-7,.,ASSGDGGTQY
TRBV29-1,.,SVADSNQPQH
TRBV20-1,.,SAIESGGNTEAF
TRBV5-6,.,ASSKRIGAVYNEQF
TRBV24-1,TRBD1,ATSELTGSEETQY
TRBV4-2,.,ASSPSLASQETQY
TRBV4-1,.,ASSGGFSYEQY
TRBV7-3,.,ASSLARGILH
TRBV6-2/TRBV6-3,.,ASSSPPLGPDTQY
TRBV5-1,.,ASSPGQLTYNEQF
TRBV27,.,ASRTGGQPQH
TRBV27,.,ASSYRGYGSSGANVLT
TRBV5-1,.,ASSLDQGETQY
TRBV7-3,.,ASSLMAASYNEQF
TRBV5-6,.,ASSPQQGTRYEQY